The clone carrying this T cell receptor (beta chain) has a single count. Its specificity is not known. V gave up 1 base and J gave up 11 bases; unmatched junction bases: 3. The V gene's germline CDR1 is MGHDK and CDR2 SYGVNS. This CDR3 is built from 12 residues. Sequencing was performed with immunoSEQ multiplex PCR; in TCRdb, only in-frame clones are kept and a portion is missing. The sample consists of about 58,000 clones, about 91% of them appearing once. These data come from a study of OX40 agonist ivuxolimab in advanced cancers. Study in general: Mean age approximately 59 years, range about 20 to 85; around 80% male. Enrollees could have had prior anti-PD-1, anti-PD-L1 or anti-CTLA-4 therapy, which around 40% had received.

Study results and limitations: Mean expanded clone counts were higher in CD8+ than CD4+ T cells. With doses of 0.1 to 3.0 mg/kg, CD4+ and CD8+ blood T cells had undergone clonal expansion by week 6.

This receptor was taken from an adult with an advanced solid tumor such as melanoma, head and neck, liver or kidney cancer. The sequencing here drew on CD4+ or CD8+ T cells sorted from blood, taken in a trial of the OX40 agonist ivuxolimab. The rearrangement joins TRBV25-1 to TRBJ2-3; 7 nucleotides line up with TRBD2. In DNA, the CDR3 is TGTGCCAGCAGTGAATGGGGGGGGAAGCAGTATTTT. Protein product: CASSEWGGKQYF. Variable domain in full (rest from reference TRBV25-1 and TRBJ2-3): EADIYQTPRYLVIGTGKKITLECSQTMGHDKMYWYQQDPGMELHLIHYSYGVNSTEKGDLSSESTVSRIRTEHFPLTLESARPSHTSQYLCASSEWGGKQYFGPGTRLTVL.